These 3 T cell receptor beta chains were sequenced from one sample in a study of blood T cell repertoires in COVID-19. TCRdb's table, derived via immunoSEQ multiplex PCR, lists solely in-frame clones and lacks some. The sample lists about 410,000 clones, just over 85% occurring once. Sequenced material: peripheral blood. These receptors came from a woman in her thirties with active or convalescent COVID-19.

The V call is TRBV19, the J call TRBJ2-1, with 11 bases fitting TRBD1. Looked up from germline, CDR1 is LNHDA and CDR2 is SQIVND (reference sequence). With 5 bases clipped from V and 6 bases from J, the junction kept 6 bases outside the gene matches. The CDR3 loop spans 15 amino acids. CDR3 protein: CASSDRTGGRNEQFF. Written as DNA, the CDR3 is TGTGCCAGTAGTGACCGGACAGGGGGCCGCAATGAGCAGTTCTTC.

This rearrangement joins TRBV2 to TRBJ1-6, with 8 bases lining up with TRBD1. This CDR3 has 15 residues. From germline, CDR1 is SNHLY and CDR2 FYNNEI. J gave up 5 bases and V 3 bases, and 3 bases lay outside the gene matches. DNA for the CDR3: TGTGCCAGCAGTGAGGGACAGGTTAATAATTCACCCCTCCACTTT. Encoded protein: CASSEGQVNNSPLHF.

This chain joins TRBV29-1 and TRBJ2-1; D not certain. Trimming removed 7 bases from V and 5 bases from J, with 15 bases in between. Germline V CDR1 and CDR2: SQVTM, ANQGSEA. CDR3 length: 13 amino acids. The CDR3 here is CSGQPGYDNEQFF. The CDR3 region has the DNA TGCAGCGGTCAGCCGGGTTATGACAATGAGCAGTTCTTC.